These 10 T cell receptor beta chains originate from one sample sequenced in a study of blood T cells in healthy people across ages. The second PCR ran about 6 to 12 cycles with a sample-barcoded 5' primer and J-beta primers. TCRdb re-called the 5' RACE reads with MiXCR, one entry per CDR3 protein. Altogether around 850,000 distinct CDR3 sequences are present, 36% being singletons, with the ten largest covering under 15%. Sequences were obtained from blood. The receptors originated from a man younger than 35 in good health.

This clonotype was counted at least ten times. The chain has TRBV29-1 and TRBJ2-1, with 8 bases identical to TRBD2. Germline CDR1 reads SQVTM; CDR2 reads ANQGSEA. V lost 1 base, J lost 4 bases, and 6 bases stayed unmatched. The CDR3 has 15 amino acids. DNA of the CDR3: TGCAGCGTTGAAGCACCGGGGGGGCGGTACAATGAGCAGTTCTTC. Its protein product is CSVEAPGGRYNEQFF.

A word on this clonotype: This could be a read error, since a much larger clone is one nucleotide away. The rearrangement links TRBV6-5 to TRBJ2-1; D is perhaps TRBD1 (6 bases). The CDR3 extends over 13 amino acids. Germline values: CDR1 MNHEY, CDR2 SVGAGI. V shed 5 bases and J shed 10 bases, with 15 bases lying between them. CDR3 nucleotide sequence: TGTGCCAGCAGTCCCATAAGGGGGAAGGAGCAGTTCTTC. Protein product: CASSPIRGKEQFF.

The rearrangement joins TRBV27 to TRBJ2-2, with no clear D. V was shortened by 4 bases and J by 6 bases, with 9 bases between the two germline ends. Germline V gene lookup returns CDR1 MNHEY and CDR2 SMNVEV (reference sequence). This CDR3 spans 13 amino acids. Written as DNA, the CDR3 is TGTGCCAGCAGTTCGCTCGAGGCCGGGGAGCTGTTTTTT. This gives the protein CASSSLEAGELFF.

The chain uses TRBV4-1 and TRBJ2-3, with TRBD1 matching 7 bases. From germline, CDR1 is MGHRA and CDR2 YSYEKL. The CDR3 has 13 residues. V was pared by 2 bases and J by 7 bases, with 3 bases of the junction left unmatched. The CDR3 loop is CASSQQGDHTQYF. The CDR3 DNA is TGCGCCAGCAGCCAACAGGGGGACCATACGCAGTATTTT.

On this clonotype: With a much larger clone just one base away, this may be a read error. The chain couples TRBV29-1 to TRBJ2-7; TRBD1 agrees at 7 bases. The J call may be incorrect, as the DNA end agrees better with TRBJ2-5. The CDR3 sequence is 13 residues long. Germline CDR1 SQVTM, CDR2 ANQGSEA. As DNA, the CDR3 is TGCAGCGGCCGGACAGGCCCCAGGAAGACCCAGTACTTC. Translated, it gives CSGRTGPRKTQYF.

The genes are TRBV28 and TRBJ2-3; 9 nucleotides match TRBD2. CDR1 is MDHEN, CDR2 SYDVKM, per germline. This CDR3 has 15 amino acids. The V and J ends lost 6 bases and 6 bases, in that order; junction bases with no gene match: 10. The chain's CDR3 is CASSSLAGAADTQYF. The DNA of the CDR3 is TGTGCCAGCAGCTCCTTAGCGGGGGCGGCGGATACGCAGTATTTT.

A remark on this clonotype: A much larger clone differs by one base, so this may be a read error. This rearrangement joins TRBV4-3 to TRBJ1-2; TRBD1 might be the D (6 bases). There are 13 residues in the CDR3. Per the germline V gene, CDR1 is LGHNA and CDR2 is YSLEER. Trimming removed 4 bases from V and 9 bases from J, with 15 bases in between. CDR3 amino acids: CASSPGGRARYTF. The CDR3 DNA is TGCGCCAGCAGCCCGGGGGGCAGGGCACGCTACACCTTC.

The chain couples TRBV5-5 to TRBJ2-1; TRBD1 matches at 8 bases. The CDR3 consists of 15 residues. V gave up 4 bases and J gave up 3 bases; unmatched junction bases: 6. CDR1 is SGHKS and CDR2 is YYEKEE in the germline V gene (reference sequence). The CDR3 bases are TGTGCCAGCAGCGGGCAGGGGGCAAGCTACAATGAGCAGTTCTTC. It encodes CASSGQGASYNEQFF.

The chain recombines TRBV2 with TRBJ2-5; perhaps TRBD2 as D (7 bases). Germline V gives CDR1 SNHLY, CDR2 FYNNEI. This CDR3 comprises 13 residues. Trimming stripped 7 bases from V and 11 bases from J, with 20 bases between. This chain's CDR3 is CASKGEGVNEQYF. The CDR3 nucleotides read TGTGCCAGCAAGGGGGAGGGGGTCAATGAGCAGTACTTC.

The CDR3, as DNA: TGTGCCACCAGTGATTGGGGGGAGACCCAGTACTTC. It is translated as CATSDWGETQYF. V usage is TRBV24-1 and J usage is TRBJ2-5, with D tentatively TRBD1 or TRBD2 (5 bases each). CDR1 is KGHDR, CDR2 SFDVKD, per germline. Trimming pared 2 bases from V and 5 bases from J, leaving 5 bases between. The CDR3 totals 12 residues.